Below, one T cell receptor beta chain is given with its context. The antigen is unknown. This sample was taken from a study of Graves' ophthalmopathy and Graves' hyperthyroidism. Study in general: Peripheral blood was collected at initial diagnosis, before any treatment.

With V trimmed by 4 bases and J by 5 bases, 12 bases remained unmatched. Germline loops: CDR1 SGDLS, CDR2 YYNGEE. The CDR3 length is 17 residues. Beta-chain TCR CDR3 regions were amplified from RNA transcripts. HTBI-primed RT-PCR formed the first round, and a multiplex PCR formed the second. TCRdb itself ran the multiplex PCR reads through MiXCR, one entry per CDR3 protein. The sample lists about 50,000 distinct CDR3 sequences; 45% to 55% were seen once. Pregnant or lactating patients and those with other autoimmune diseases or uncontrolled infections were excluded. Study observations and caveats: Discriminating ophthalmopathy from stable hyperthyroidism, a 13-signature model attained a sensitivity of approximately 90% and a specificity of roughly 81%. It was with 65% to 71% sensitivity and about 73% specificity that the model predicted ophthalmopathy progression.

The material sequenced was peripheral blood. V usage is TRBV9 and J usage is TRBJ1-1, with 12 bases that match TRBD1. The sequence came from an adult woman with Graves' ophthalmopathy. The CDR3, as DNA: TGTGCCAGCAGCCCTCGTAGCGGGACAGGGGGCGGGACTGAAGCTTTCTTT. It encodes CASSPRSGTGGGTEAFF.